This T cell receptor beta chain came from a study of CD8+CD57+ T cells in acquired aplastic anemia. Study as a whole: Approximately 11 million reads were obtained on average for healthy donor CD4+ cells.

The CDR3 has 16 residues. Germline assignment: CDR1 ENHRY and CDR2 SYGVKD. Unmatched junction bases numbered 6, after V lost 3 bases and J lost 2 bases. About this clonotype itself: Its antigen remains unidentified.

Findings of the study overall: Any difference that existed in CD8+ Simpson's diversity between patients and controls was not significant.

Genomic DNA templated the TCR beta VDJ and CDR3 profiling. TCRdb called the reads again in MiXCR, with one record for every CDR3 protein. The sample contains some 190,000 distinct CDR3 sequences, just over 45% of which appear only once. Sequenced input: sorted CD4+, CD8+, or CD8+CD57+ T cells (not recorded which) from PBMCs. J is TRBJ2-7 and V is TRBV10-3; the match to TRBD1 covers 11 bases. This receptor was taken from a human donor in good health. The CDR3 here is CAISDLGQGATYEQYF. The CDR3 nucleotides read TGTGCCATCAGTGACCTAGGACAGGGGGCCACCTACGAGCAGTACTTC.